Shown below are 16 T cell receptor beta chains from a single sample sequenced in a study of T cells in localized non-small cell lung cancer. Profiled with immunoSEQ multiplex PCR; TCRdb holds only in-frame clones, not every one. The data hold 50,000 to 75,000 clones, with 85% to 90% observed a single time. This sample comprised peripheral blood, obtained before any cancer treatment. All receptors derive from a man aged 35 to 69 with stage I squamous cell lung carcinoma.

The chain carries TRBV18 and TRBJ2-1; TRBD1 is a possible D gene (5 bases). The CDR3 sequence is 15 residues long. Germline V gene sequence: CDR1 KGHSH, CDR2 LQKENI. The germline V and J ends were trimmed by 0 bases and 9 bases, with 15 bases remaining between them. The CDR3 DNA sequence: TGTGCCAGCTCACCACCGGCAGGGTTTATTGGTGAGCAGTTCTTC. It specifies CASSPPAGFIGEQFF.

The rearrangement uses TRBV5-4 and TRBJ2-5; D gene ambiguous. This CDR3 has 13 amino acids. Germline CDR1 reads SGHNT; CDR2 reads YYREEE (reference sequence). Trimming cost V 0 bases and J 1 base, with 4 bases left between them. CDR3 residues: CASSLGIQETQYF. CDR3 sequence (DNA): TGTGCCAGCAGCTTGGGAATCCAAGAGACCCAGTACTTC.

CDR3 sequence reads: CAWSVGGYTEAFF. CDR3 in DNA: TGTGCCTGGAGTGTTGGGGGATACACTGAAGCTTTCTTT. The chain joins TRBV30 to TRBJ1-1; TRBD1 is a possible D gene (5 bases). The V end lost 0 bases, the J end lost 3 bases, and 8 bases lay between the germline ends. The CDR3 spans 13 residues. Germline values: CDR1 GTSNPN, CDR2 SVGIG (reference sequence).

The chain combines TRBV7-2 with TRBJ2-3; 8 positions match TRBD2. CDR3 length equals 16 residues. Losses at the gene ends were 0 bases for V and 2 bases for J; bases not matched to a gene: 4. Germline-derived CDR1 and CDR2 are SGHTA and FQGNSA. The CDR3 bases are TGTGCCAGCAGCTTAGCCCCGGGAGGGGCCACAGATACGCAGTATTTT. Its translation is CASSLAPGGATDTQYF.

The CDR3 spells CASSFGGLQTQYF. CDR3 coding DNA: TGTGCCAGCAGCTTCGGTGGGTTACAGACCCAGTACTTC. This rearrangement joins TRBV7-8 to TRBJ2-5; D not resolved. Trimming removed 3 bases at V and 6 bases at J, with 11 bases between. The V gene's germline CDR1 is SGHVS and CDR2 FQNEAQ. CDR3 length equals 13 residues.

V is TRBV20-1 and J is TRBJ1-1; D might be TRBD1 (5 bases). V was pared by 6 bases and J by 8 bases, with 13 bases between. CDR1 and CDR2 (germline): DFQATT, SNEGSKA (reference sequence). The CDR3 has 11 residues. CDR3 loop: CSAPGGREAFF. CDR3 nucleotides: TGCAGTGCCCCCGGGGGGAGGGAAGCTTTCTTT.

Remarks on this clone: This specimen includes other DNA sequences encoding the same CDR3. This chain uses TRBV9 with TRBJ2-3; D uncertain. CDR1 and CDR2 from the germline V gene are SGDLS and YYNGEE. V gave up 2 bases and J gave up 1 base, with 5 bases separating them. The CDR3 length is 13 residues. CDR3 sequence: CASSVDGTDTQYF. The CDR3 region has the DNA TGTGCCAGCAGCGTCGACGGCACAGATACGCAGTATTTT.

The chain uses TRBV7-9 and TRBJ2-2; D is ambiguous. This CDR3 is built from 12 residues. In germline, CDR1 is SEHNR, CDR2 FQNEAQ (reference sequence). The V end lost 5 bases, the J end lost 6 bases, and 7 bases lay between the germline ends. The CDR3 sequence: CASSTAPGELFF. For the CDR3, the DNA is TGTGCCAGCAGCACCGCCCCCGGGGAGCTGTTTTTT.

This clone was counted once. CDR3 loop: CASGTGSNGYTF. The CDR3 nucleotides read TGTGCCAGCGGGACAGGGAGTAATGGCTACACCTTC. The V and J genes are TRBV2 and TRBJ1-2, with TRBD1 matching over 9 bases. The CDR3 loop spans 12 amino acids. Trimming took 8 bases from V and 6 from J; bases not matched to a gene: 4. Germline assignment: CDR1 SNHLY and CDR2 FYNNEI. Complete variable domain (other parts from reference TRBV2 and TRBJ1-2): EPEVTQTPSHQVTQMGQEVILRCVPISNHLYFYWYRQILGQKVEFLVSFYNNEISEKSEIFDDQFSVERPDGSNFTLKIRSTKLEDSAMYFCASGTGSNGYTFGSGTRLTVV.

The V and J genes are TRBV6-1 and TRBJ1-2; D is unclear. Germline CDR1 and CDR2: MNHNS and SASEGT. This CDR3 contains 13 residues. The germline V and J ends were trimmed by 1 base and 2 bases, with 5 bases remaining between them. CDR3 bases: TGTGCCAGCAGTGAAGTTTTCAACTATGGCTACACCTTC. This encodes CASSEVFNYGYTF.

This chain joins TRBV27 and TRBJ2-3; unclear D gene. The germline V and J ends were trimmed by 5 bases and 2 bases, with 11 bases remaining between them. The CDR3 length is 14 residues. Germline CDR1 MNHEY, CDR2 SMNVEV (reference sequence). The CDR3 here is CASSGVDHTDTQYF. As DNA, the CDR3 is TGTGCCAGCAGTGGTGTAGACCACACAGATACGCAGTATTTT.

The gene calls are TRBV30 and TRBJ1-1, with D uncertain. This CDR3 is built from 13 residues. V dropped 4 bases and J dropped 4 bases, with 13 bases sitting between them. Germline CDR1 and CDR2: GTSNPN and SVGIG (reference sequence). The CDR3 nucleotides are TGTGCCTGGATTTACAAACGGCCCACTGAAGCTTTCTTT. Amino acid sequence: CAWIYKRPTEAFF.

This clone was picked up one time. J is TRBJ2-5 and V is TRBV15; 7 positions match TRBD2. This CDR3 is built from 15 residues. Per the germline V gene, CDR1 is LNHNV and CDR2 is YYDKDF (reference sequence). Trimming cost V 0 bases and J 2 bases; bases outside gene matches: 3. The CDR3 nucleotides read TGTGCCACCAGCAGAGATACTAGCGCGCAAGAGACCCAGTACTTC. As protein: CATSRDTSAQETQYF.

The chain couples TRBV7-2 to TRBJ2-7, with D unresolved. The V end lost 5 bases, the J end lost 1 base, and 12 bases lay between the germline ends. Germline CDR1 and CDR2: SGHTA and FQGNSA. This CDR3 has 14 amino acids. The CDR3 loop is CASSPGRVSYEQYF. The CDR3 DNA is TGTGCCAGCAGCCCCGGAAGAGTTTCCTACGAGCAGTACTTC. Filled out from reference TRBV7-2 and TRBJ2-7, the complete variable domain reads GAGVSQSPSNKVTEKGKDVELRCDPISGHTALYWYRQSLGQGLEFLIYFQGNSAPDKSGLPSDRFSAERTGGSVSTLTIQRTQQEDSAVYLCASSPGRVSYEQYFGPGTRLTVT.

The chain carries TRBV5-1 and TRBJ1-6; possibly TRBD1 for D (5 bases). Trimming took off 0 bases at V and 10 bases at J, with 8 bases between the two ends. This CDR3 spans 13 amino acids. The germline V gene has CDR1 SGHRS and CDR2 YFSETQ. The CDR3 region is CASSLAGNSPLHF. CDR3 DNA sequence: TGCGCCAGCAGCTTGGCAGGGAACTCACCCCTCCACTTT.

The gene calls are TRBV5-8 and TRBJ2-3, with D perhaps TRBD1 (6 bases). Trimming took off 5 bases at V and 4 bases at J, with 11 bases between the two ends. CDR3 length equals 13 residues. CDR1 is SGHTS and CDR2 is YDEGEE in the germline V gene. CDR3 DNA: TGTGCCAGCAGATTCAGGGGCGCAGATACGCAGTATTTT. This gives the protein CASRFRGADTQYF. Full variable domain (remainder filled in from reference TRBV5-8 and TRBJ2-3): EAGVTQSPTHLIKTRGQQATLRCSPISGHTSVYWYQQALGLGLQFLLWYDEGEERNRGNFPPRFSGRQFPNYSSELNVNALELEDSALYLCASRFRGADTQYFGPGTRLTVL.